Below are 11 T cell receptor beta chains sequenced from a single sample in a study of cytomegalovirus exposure and HLA in healthy donors. This PCR relied on a set of 60 Vbeta primers and 13 Jbeta primers. Only in-frame clones appear in the TCRdb table, and some are missing; sequencing was by immunoSEQ multiplex PCR. The repertoire includes around 150,000 clones, around three quarters of them detected once, and around 2.2% sits in the top ten. The sample taken for sequencing was PBMCs. The source of these receptors is a man over 45 in good health and CMV-seropositive.

The V gene is TRBV6-5, the J gene TRBJ2-1, with TRBD1 matching 7 bases. This CDR3 comprises 14 residues. CDR1 and CDR2 from the germline V gene are MNHEY and SVGAGI. The V gene end was trimmed by 7 bases and the J gene end by 2 bases; junction bases not matched to a gene: 5. CDR3 sequence (DNA): TGTGCCAGCACCCCGGGACAGACCTACAATGAGCAGTTCTTC. Protein: CASTPGQTYNEQFF.

The chain links TRBV9 to TRBJ1-3; a weak D match, TRBD1 (5 bases). CDR1 and CDR2 (germline): SGDLS, YYNGEE. Trimming cost V 0 bases and J 4 bases, with 8 bases left between them. The CDR3 has 14 residues. CDR3 protein: CASSVVGGGNTIYF. CDR3 DNA sequence: TGTGCCAGCAGCGTAGTCGGGGGAGGAAACACCATATATTTT.

The rearrangement uses TRBV10-2 and TRBJ2-7; TRBD1 agrees at 7 bases. Trimming took 5 bases from V and 4 from J; bases not matched to a gene: 14. The CDR3 has 16 amino acids. Germline CDR1 and CDR2: WSHSY and SAAADI. The CDR3 is CASSNFGRGLSYEQYF. As DNA, the CDR3 is TGCGCCAGCAGTAATTTTGGCAGGGGGTTAAGTTACGAGCAGTACTTC.

The chain joins TRBV7-6 to TRBJ2-3; 8 nucleotides line up with TRBD2. Looked up from germline, CDR1 is SGHVS and CDR2 is FNYEAQ. The CDR3 has 15 amino acids. V gave up 3 bases and J gave up 2 bases; unmatched junction bases: 4. CDR3 sequence reads: CASSFTGGFTDTQYF. CDR3 DNA sequence: TGTGCCAGCAGCTTTACGGGGGGGTTCACAGATACGCAGTATTTT.

The rearrangement links TRBV19 to TRBJ1-1; 8 bases are a match to TRBD1. V dropped 4 bases and J dropped 1; count of bases not matched to a gene: 5. The CDR3 sequence is 15 residues long. Germline V gene lookup returns CDR1 LNHDA and CDR2 SQIVND (reference sequence). For the CDR3, the DNA is TGTGCCAGTAGTACCTCAGGGGGCCGGAACACTGAAGCTTTCTTT. It codes for CASSTSGGRNTEAFF. Filled out from reference TRBV19 and TRBJ1-1, the complete variable domain reads DGGITQSPKYLFRKEGQNVTLSCEQNLNHDAMYWYRQDPGQGLRLIYYSQIVNDFQKGDIAEGYSVSREKKESFPLTVTSAQKNPTAFYLCASSTSGGRNTEAFFGQGTRLTVV.

This clone was seen once. The chain has TRBV2 and TRBJ2-5; TRBD1 aligns across 8 bases. V gave up 10 bases and J gave up 9 bases; unmatched junction bases: 13. This CDR3 is 13 amino acids long. Germline CDR1 reads SNHLY; CDR2 reads FYNNEI. CDR3 sequence: CATMSGGPAAQYF. The CDR3, as DNA: TGTGCCACGATGTCAGGGGGCCCGGCGGCCCAGTACTTC.

The chain uses TRBV29-1 and TRBJ2-2; 8 bases map to TRBD2. The CDR3 spans 14 residues. Germline V lookup: CDR1 SQVTM, CDR2 ANQGSEA. Losses at the gene ends were 3 bases for V and 4 bases for J; bases not matched to a gene: 4. CDR3 loop: CSVDSGVVTGELFF. The CDR3, as DNA: TGCAGCGTTGATAGCGGGGTTGTCACCGGGGAGCTGTTTTTT.

The rearrangement joins TRBV7-2 to TRBJ2-5; D is unclear. V lost 1 base to trimming and J lost 4 bases, with 7 bases between them. Germline CDR1 and CDR2: SGHTA and FQGNSA. This CDR3 comprises 13 residues. The CDR3 DNA reads TGTGCCAGCAGCTTAGGTGAGAGAGAGACCCAGTACTTC. Protein sequence: CASSLGERETQYF. The full variable domain, its missing parts supplied by reference TRBV7-2 and TRBJ2-5, is GAGVSQSPSNKVTEKGKDVELRCDPISGHTALYWYRQSLGQGLEFLIYFQGNSAPDKSGLPSDRFSAERTGGSVSTLTIQRTQQEDSAVYLCASSLGERETQYFGPGTRLLVL.

The rearrangement joins TRBV5-1 to TRBJ2-7, with a weak D call TRBD1 (6 bases). V lost 0 bases and J 4 bases, leaving 14 bases between the germline ends. This CDR3 is built from 15 residues. Per the germline V gene, CDR1 is SGHRS and CDR2 is YFSETQ. The CDR3 loop is CASSLAPDGTYEQYF. Written as DNA, the CDR3 is TGCGCCAGCAGCTTGGCCCCGGACGGGACATACGAGCAGTACTTC.

This chain connects TRBV18 to TRBJ1-1; no clear D gene. CDR1 KGHSH and CDR2 LQKENI come from the germline V gene. The CDR3 runs 14 residues. V was trimmed by 3 bases and J by 0 bases, leaving 8 bases between them. CDR3: CASSPTTVNTEAFF. CDR3 nucleotide sequence: TGTGCCAGCTCACCCACTACGGTGAACACTGAAGCTTTCTTT. Variable domain in full (rest from reference TRBV18 and TRBJ1-1): NAGVMQNPRHLVRRRGQEARLRCSPMKGHSHVYWYRQLPEEGLKFMVYLQKENIIDESGMPKERFSAEFPKEGPSILRIQQVVRGDSAAYFCASSPTTVNTEAFFGQGTRLTVV.

This chain links TRBV5-4 with TRBJ2-1; a possible D gene is TRBD2 (7 bases). Germline V gene lookup returns CDR1 SGHNT and CDR2 YYREEE (reference sequence). The length of the CDR3 is 16 residues. V dropped 4 bases and J dropped 0 bases, with 14 bases sitting between them. The CDR3 DNA reads as TGTGCCAGCAGCCCTACCGCGGGGGCCTCCTACAATGAGCAGTTCTTC. Residues: CASSPTAGASYNEQFF.